The T cell receptor beta chain under discussion was sequenced for a study of neurological immune-mediated disorders (dated by TCRdb to about 2019). For the study in its entirety: Among the roughly 34 multiple sclerosis patients, relapsing-remitting MS was present in roughly 30 and secondary progressive MS was present in 3. Using UMI-based sequencing, the study compared peripheral blood TCR-beta repertoires from patients with HTLV-I-associated myelopathy (HAM/TSP), patients with multiple sclerosis, and healthy controls. The 85 to 110 TCR-beta libraries included longitudinal samples, technical triplicates and paired sorted CD4+ and CD8+ T-cell subsets alongside PBMC samples. Longitudinal HAM/TSP and healthy donors had 3 time-points each (3-40 month intervals). The cohort comprised roughly 65 subjects: about 15 HAM/TSP patients, some 34 multiple sclerosis patients and around 20 healthy controls. What the study reported, not specific to this receptor: Expanded clones from different subjects shared no identical CDR3 amino acid sequences, which suggests that TCR-beta repertoires were private in all groups. In a phylogenetic analysis, the repertoires of 18 out of 34 MS patients fell into a single cluster of related CDR3 sequences, pointing to a possible signature at the repertoire level. The highest TCR clonal expansion was observed in HAM/TSP patients, whereas the lowest was observed in MS patients, even when compared with healthy controls. No clinical or MRI features were associated with the MS cluster, and the authors said that larger cohorts are needed.

About this clonotype itself: It has no known antigen specificity. Given a much more abundant clone one base away, this may be a read error.

This sample's time point label indicates: longitudinal time-point 2. Libraries from unsorted PBMCs were made from 2 million PBMCs kept in RNAlater at -80 degrees C until RNA extraction. Multiple sclerosis patients were enrolled in a US clinical protocol under which disease progression was evaluated by magnetic resonance imaging. Peripheral blood underwent Ficoll-Hypaque density gradient centrifugation to isolate PBMCs, which were then cryopreserved in liquid nitrogen. cDNA synthesis used template-switch 5'RACE with a primer carrying a 10-nucleotide random unique molecular identifier tagging each TCR transcript. Every sequencing run covered 15-18 subjects and yielded more than 160 million TCR-beta sequences. Total RNA was extracted with the RNeasy kit. The KAPA Real-time Library Amplification kit was used to amplify TCR-beta VDJ regions with primers targeting the TCR constant region and the 5'RACE anchor. Sample indexes and Illumina adaptors were added in a first PCR, and a second PCR then increased library yield. After purification with Ampure beads, the TCR product of roughly 650 bp was size-selected on a 2% E-gel SizeSelection system. Before pooling, libraries had their quality checked on a Bioanalyzer, their concentration measured with Qubit, and their quantity determined with the Kapa Library Quantification kit. An Illumina HiSeq 2500 was used to sequence the libraries paired-end at 2 x 150 bp. To increase sequence diversity, roughly 25-31% phiX was spiked into each library pool. The study's own analysis went as follows. Quality-filtered reads were processed with the UMI-based MiGEC pipeline, which removed over 75% of raw TCR sequences during error correction. VDJ genes were aligned to IMGT germline references, and each clonotype was defined by a unique CDR3 amino acid sequence together with V-J genes. Clonal expansion, Shannon diversity, and CDR3 relatedness (CalcPairwiseDistances, ClusterSamples) were evaluated with VDJtools, and phylogenetic trees were built with CLCbio workbench. Using coefficient-of-variation modelling across technical triplicates, the study counted a clone as expanded if it had at least 8 unique UMIs. TCRdb's own reprocessing of the public reads used fastp at Q25 and MiXCR and kept productive beta chains. Each entry is one CDR3 protein sequence, shown with its most common DNA and genes. Clone size and V and J calls follow TCRdb, not the original study. The sample table contains about 80,000 distinct CDR3 sequences; only one count was recorded for 5.5% to 6.5% of them. The ten largest make up roughly 7.3% of the sample.

Sequencing used PBMCs. The sequence was obtained from a woman in her sixties or seventies with multiple sclerosis.

The DNA sequence is given as TGTGCCATCAGTGACTCTGGCGGGTCGGACTGTGGCTACACCTTC. Its translation reads: CAISDSGGSDCGYTF. The chain links TRBV10-3 with TRBJ1-2, with the D gene not clear enough to name. The CDR3 measures 15 amino acids from cysteine to phenylalanine. Only the CDR3 part of the read is kept: 45 bases, read in frame from the first base. Trimming takes 3 bases from V and 7 bases from J, and the germline ends sit 18 bases apart. As encoded in the germline V gene, CDR1 is ENHRY while CDR2 is SYGVKD.